This T cell receptor (beta chain) was sequenced in a study of tumor and adjacent non-tumor tissue in lung cancer. Turning to the study itself: There were some 11 adenocarcinoma, 2 squamous cell carcinoma and 1 small cell lung cancer cases. Stage I to III disease affected 10 men and roughly five women aged 31 to 76.

Study conclusions and caveats: TCR diversity was significantly greater in tumor than normal lung tissue.

About this clonotype itself: Its antigen is currently unknown.

The library came from three nested PCR rounds adapted from ARM-PCR protocols. TCRdb passed the multiplex PCR reads through MiXCR, listing each CDR3 protein once. The sample records fewer than 120,000 distinct CDR3 sequences, roughly 84% being singletons. V was clipped by 11 bases and J by 5 bases, with 21 bases between them. CDR3 length: 14 residues. Germline V gives CDR1 MGHRA, CDR2 YSYEKL. The template was RNA from unsorted bulk tissue. Donors were chemotherapy-naive, newly diagnosed lung cancer surgical patients in China, August–late 2014. The rearrangement uses TRBV4-1 and TRBJ2-5, with D possibly TRBD1 on 6 matching bases. Sequenced sample: lung tumor tissue. The TCR comes from a man aged 65 to 85 with non-small cell lung cancer. The CDR3 DNA follows: TGCGCCGGTAGCCAACAGTGGGGGCGGGAGACCCAGTACTTC. Its translation is CAGSQQWGRETQYF.